This TCR beta chain came from a study of cytomegalovirus exposure and HLA in healthy donors. General study results and limits: A reported reduction in N-insertions relative to the approximately 670-donor mean was seen in an Asian-associated ancestry cluster in a later analysis. According to the study, 160 or so TCR beta chains were cytomegalovirus-associated. The productive fraction for most TCR beta V segments was about 87% or about 30% in an earlier analysis.

Primers: 60 Vbeta forward and 13 Jbeta reverse. Clones were read by immunoSEQ multiplex PCR, and TCRdb kept only the in-frame ones, dropping some. The sample contains roughly 100,000 clones, about three quarters of which appear only once. Trimming shortened V by 6 bases and J by 3 bases, and 6 bases separated the two germline ends. The germline gives CDR1 MGHRA, CDR2 YSYEKL. There are 12 residues in the CDR3. Details on this clone: The antigen remains unidentified.

Sequenced input: PBMCs. The sequence derives from a woman in her 40s in good health and CMV-seropositive. This rearrangement joins TRBV4-1 to TRBJ2-1; the D gene is possibly TRBD2 (5 bases). Written as DNA, the CDR3 is TGCGCCAGCAGTCGGGGCTACAATGAGCAGTTCTTC. Its translation: CASSRGYNEQFF.